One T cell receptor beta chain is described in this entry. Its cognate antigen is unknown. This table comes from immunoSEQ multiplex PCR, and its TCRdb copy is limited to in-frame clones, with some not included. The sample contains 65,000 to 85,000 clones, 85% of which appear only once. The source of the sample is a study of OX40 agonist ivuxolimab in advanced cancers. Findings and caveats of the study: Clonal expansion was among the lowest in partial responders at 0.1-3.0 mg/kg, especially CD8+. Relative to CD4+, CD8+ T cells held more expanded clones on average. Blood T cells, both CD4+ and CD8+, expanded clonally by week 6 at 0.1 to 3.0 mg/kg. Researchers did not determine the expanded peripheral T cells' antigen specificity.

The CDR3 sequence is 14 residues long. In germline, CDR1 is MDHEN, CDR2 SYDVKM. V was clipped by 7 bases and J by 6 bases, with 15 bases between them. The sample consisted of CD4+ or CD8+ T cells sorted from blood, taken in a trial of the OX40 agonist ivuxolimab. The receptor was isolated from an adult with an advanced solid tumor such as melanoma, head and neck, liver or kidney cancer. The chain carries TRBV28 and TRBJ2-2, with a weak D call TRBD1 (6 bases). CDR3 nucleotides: TGTGCCAGCATCCGGCAGGGGTCTGCCGGGGAGCTGTTTTTT. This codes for CASIRQGSAGELFF.